Presented here are 32 T cell receptor beta chains from one specimen sequenced in a study of blood T cell repertoires in COVID-19. Method: immunoSEQ multiplex PCR; TCRdb's copy keeps in-frame clones and lacks some. The sample consists of some 150,000 clones, 84% of them appearing once. Sequencing was carried out using PBMCs or T cells enriched from blood (not recorded which). These receptors all stem from a woman in her fifties or sixties who had been exposed to COVID-19.

The J gene is TRBJ2-1, the V gene TRBV7-9; TRBD2 matches at 7 bases. The V gene's germline CDR1 is SEHNR and CDR2 FQNEAQ (reference sequence). The CDR3 has 15 residues. V shed 1 base and J 4 bases; nucleotides not matched to a gene: 4. CDR3: CASSLEASGYNEQFF. CDR3 DNA sequence: TGTGCCAGCAGCTTAGAGGCTAGCGGTTACAATGAGCAGTTCTTC. The full variable domain, its missing parts supplied by reference TRBV7-9 and TRBJ2-1, is DTGVSQNPRHKITKRGQNVTFRCDPISEHNRLYWYRQTLGQGPEFLTYFQNEAQLEKSRLLSDRFSAERPKGSFSTLEIQRTEQGDSAMYLCASSLEASGYNEQFFGPGTRLTVL.

The V and J genes are TRBV6-1 and TRBJ1-5, with TRBD1 matching over 7 bases. This CDR3 has 16 amino acids. The V and J ends lost 3 bases and 3 bases, in that order; junction bases with no gene match: 8. Germline CDR1 reads MNHNS; CDR2 reads SASEGT. Here the CDR3 DNA reads TGTGCCAGCAGTGAGGACCGGGACAGAAACAATCAGCCCCAGCATTTT. This gives the protein CASSEDRDRNNQPQHF.

The rearrangement links TRBV18 to TRBJ1-2; TRBD1 might be the D (6 bases). Trimming removed 2 bases at V and 2 bases at J, with 9 bases between. CDR3 length: 14 residues. In germline, CDR1 is KGHSH, CDR2 LQKENI. The CDR3 sequence: CASSPFTGNYGYTF. Written as DNA, the CDR3 is TGTGCCAGCTCACCATTCACAGGGAACTATGGCTACACCTTC.

This clone was found once. The chain couples TRBV5-1 to TRBJ2-7; 9 positions agree with TRBD1. Per the germline V gene, CDR1 is SGHRS and CDR2 is YFSETQ. This CDR3 is built from 14 residues. Germline trimming cut 0 bases from V and 6 bases from J; bases unmatched to any gene: 4. The DNA for the CDR3 is TGCGCCAGCAGCTTGGCCGGGACAGGGTTCGAGCAGTACTTC. Translated, it gives CASSLAGTGFEQYF.

The rearrangement uses TRBV7-6 and TRBJ2-1, with D possibly being TRBD2 (5 bases). The V gene lost 4 bases and the J gene lost 4 bases, with 8 bases spanning the gap. Per germline, CDR1 SGHVS and CDR2 FNYEAQ. The CDR3 consists of 13 residues. The CDR3: CASSSKRYNEQFF. CDR3 DNA sequence: TGTGCCAGCAGCTCTAAGCGGTACAATGAGCAGTTCTTC.

V usage is TRBV7-2 and J usage is TRBJ2-3; 8 bases match TRBD2. Per germline, CDR1 SGHTA and CDR2 FQGNSA. The CDR3 runs to 16 residues. V dropped 5 bases and J dropped 2; count of bases not matched to a gene: 9. The CDR3 loop reads CASSPPAGGLTDTQYF. The CDR3 nucleotides read TGTGCCAGCAGCCCCCCGGCGGGGGGACTCACAGATACGCAGTATTTT. Full variable domain (rest looked up from reference TRBV7-2 and TRBJ2-3): GAGVSQSPSNKVTEKGKDVELRCDPISGHTALYWYRQSLGQGLEFLIYFQGNSAPDKSGLPSDRFSAERTGGSVSTLTIQRTQQEDSAVYLCASSPPAGGLTDTQYFGPGTRLTVL.

V is TRBV5-1 and J is TRBJ1-3, with D perhaps matching TRBD1 (5 bases). V dropped 2 bases and J dropped 3 bases, with 6 bases sitting between them. Germline V lookup: CDR1 SGHRS, CDR2 YFSETQ. The CDR3 runs 13 residues. The CDR3 loop reads CASSFDSGNTIYF. The CDR3 DNA reads as TGCGCCAGCAGCTTTGACAGTGGAAACACCATATATTTT.

This clone was seen once. The J gene is TRBJ2-3, the V gene TRBV30; 7 bases align to TRBD1. Germline CDR1 GTSNPN, CDR2 SVGIG (reference sequence). CDR3 length equals 12 residues. Trimming took 3 bases from V and 6 from J; bases not matched to a gene: 3. In DNA, the CDR3 is TGTGCCTGGAGGCAAGGGGGCGATACGCAGTATTTT. Amino acids: CAWRQGGDTQYF.

The chain recombines TRBV5-4 with TRBJ1-6; 7 bases line up with TRBD1. Germline V gives CDR1 SGHNT, CDR2 YYREEE (reference sequence). The CDR3 is made up of 20 amino acids. The junction had 18 bases not matched to a gene; V was cut back by 0 bases and J by 6 bases. The CDR3 is CASSLGPNIQQGSGNSPLHF. In DNA form, the CDR3 reads TGTGCCAGCAGCTTGGGCCCAAACATACAACAGGGGAGTGGTAATTCACCCCTCCACTTT.

This chain joins TRBV15 and TRBJ2-7; the D gene is possibly TRBD1 (6 bases). This CDR3 spans 14 amino acids. The V end lost 1 base, the J end lost 3 bases, and 10 bases lay between the germline ends. Germline CDR1 LNHNV, CDR2 YYDKDF (reference sequence). CDR3 region: CATSRALQGYEQYF. DNA of the CDR3: TGTGCCACCAGCAGAGCATTACAGGGCTACGAGCAGTACTTC.

The chain's CDR3 is CASSEDGGWRSYNEQFF. In DNA, the CDR3 is TGCGCCAGCAGCGAGGACGGGGGATGGCGTAGCTACAATGAGCAGTTCTTC. The V call is TRBV5-1, the J call TRBJ2-1; weak D call: TRBD2 (6 bases). V was clipped by 4 bases and J by 3 bases, with 20 bases between them. Germline V gene sequence: CDR1 SGHRS, CDR2 YFSETQ. CDR3 size: 17 residues.

The chain recombines TRBV6-2 or TRBV6-3 with TRBJ2-2; 8 bases agree with TRBD1. CDR3 length: 15 residues. Trimming removed 6 bases from V and 3 bases from J; junction bases left unmatched: 6. Germline CDR1 is MNHEY and CDR2 is SVGEGT. The CDR3 region is CASSRYRGDTGELFF. The CDR3 coding sequence is TGTGCCAGCAGCCGCTACAGGGGGGACACCGGGGAGCTGTTTTTT.

This chain links TRBV18 with TRBJ1-5; D is uncertain. The CDR3 is 14 residues long. V lost 1 base to trimming and J lost 4 bases, with 8 bases between them. CDR1 and CDR2 from the germline V gene are KGHSH and LQKENI. The CDR3 loop reads CASSPLGGNQPQHF. CDR3 in DNA: TGTGCCAGCTCACCACTAGGCGGGAATCAGCCCCAGCATTTT.

DNA for the CDR3: TGTGCTAGTGGTTTGGCGGGGACAGGGGGTAACTATGGCTACACCTTC. Protein: CASGLAGTGGNYGYTF. The J gene is TRBJ1-2, the V gene TRBV12-5; 11 positions agree with TRBD1. Losses at the gene ends were 1 base for V and 1 base for J; bases not matched to a gene: 2. The germline gives CDR1 LGHNT, CDR2 FRNRAP. CDR3 length: 16 residues.

The gene calls are TRBV7-2 and TRBJ1-3; no definite D call. The CDR3 runs 15 residues. Trimming took 1 base from V and 0 from J, leaving 7 bases between them. From germline, CDR1 is SGHTA and CDR2 FQGNSA. CDR3: CASSLVPGSGNTIYF. In DNA, the CDR3 is TGTGCCAGCAGCTTAGTGCCGGGCTCTGGAAACACCATATATTTT.

The chain recombines TRBV15 with TRBJ1-3; no definite D call. V lost 0 bases and J 0 bases, leaving 9 bases between the germline ends. CDR1 and CDR2 from the germline V gene are LNHNV and YYDKDF (reference sequence). The CDR3 covers 16 residues. The chain's CDR3 is CATSRDSLNSGNTIYF. CDR3 bases: TGTGCCACCAGCAGAGATAGCCTTAACTCTGGAAACACCATATATTTT.

The chain uses TRBV12-3 or TRBV12-4 and TRBJ2-5; tentative D call: TRBD1 (5 bases). V was shortened by 4 bases and J by 5 bases, with 5 bases between the two germline ends. The CDR3 has 11 residues. The CDR3 coding sequence is TGTGCCAGCAGTTGGGGCGAGACCCAGTACTTC. Translated: CASSWGETQYF.

The rearrangement joins TRBV9 to TRBJ2-5; tentatively, D is TRBD1 (6 bases). The CDR3 runs 15 residues. CDR1 is SGDLS and CDR2 is YYNGEE in the germline V gene. The V end lost 4 bases, the J end lost 2 bases, and 15 bases lay between the germline ends. CDR3 coding DNA: TGTGCCAGCAGCACCCCAAGAAGGGGGCAAGAGACCCAGTACTTC. Its protein product is CASSTPRRGQETQYF.

Written as DNA, the CDR3 is TGCGCCAGCAGCTTAACTCGAGAGGGCCCTAACTATGGCTACACCTTC. Protein: CASSLTREGPNYGYTF. The chain is built from TRBV5-1 and TRBJ1-2; no definite D call. CDR3 length equals 16 residues. The V and J ends lost 2 bases and 0 bases respectively, with 14 bases between them. The germline V gene has CDR1 SGHRS and CDR2 YFSETQ.

The chain is built from TRBV19 and TRBJ1-3; D may be TRBD1 (5 bases). Per germline, CDR1 LNHDA and CDR2 SQIVND (reference sequence). The V and J ends lost 6 bases and 4 bases respectively, with 16 bases between them. This CDR3 comprises 15 residues. This chain's CDR3 is CASRLGRAEGNTIYF. The CDR3 DNA follows: TGTGCCAGTAGACTCGGCAGGGCAGAAGGAAACACCATATATTTT.

The V gene is TRBV30, the J gene TRBJ2-1; 8 nucleotides line up with TRBD2. CDR3 length equals 15 residues. Germline-derived CDR1 and CDR2 are GTSNPN and SVGIG (reference sequence). Germline trimming cut 0 bases from V and 9 bases from J; bases unmatched to any gene: 10. The CDR3 nucleotides read TGTGCCTGGAGTGTACGCGTCGGGAGGGCAGGTGAGCAGTTCTTC. Translated, it gives CAWSVRVGRAGEQFF. The full variable domain, in which reference TRBV30 and TRBJ2-1 provide the parts outside the CDR3, is SQTIHQWPATLVQPVGSPLSLECTVEGTSNPNLYWYRQAAGRGLQLLFYSVGIGQISSEVPQNLSASRPQDRQFILSSKKLLLSDSGFYLCAWSVRVGRAGEQFFGPGTRLTVL.

This chain joins TRBV10-3 and TRBJ2-5, with 9 positions matching TRBD1. Germline CDR1 and CDR2: ENHRY and SYGVKD. Germline trimming cut 3 bases from V and 5 bases from J; bases unmatched to any gene: 7. The CDR3 covers 15 residues. CDR3 residues: CAISDLTGGWETQYF. The CDR3 bases are TGTGCCATCAGTGACCTAACAGGGGGCTGGGAGACCCAGTACTTC.

The chain links TRBV9 to TRBJ2-7, with 7 bases lining up with TRBD2. The CDR3 extends over 14 amino acids. The J segment lost 4 bases and the V segment lost 0 bases, leaving 4 bases of the junction unmatched. CDR1 is SGDLS and CDR2 is YYNGEE in the germline V gene. CDR3 sequence: CASSVGTSEYEQYF. Written as DNA, the CDR3 is TGTGCCAGCAGCGTAGGTACTAGCGAGTACGAGCAGTACTTC. Supplemented by reference TRBV9 and TRBJ2-7, the full variable domain reads DSGVTQTPKHLITATGQRVTLRCSPRSGDLSVYWYQQSLDQGLQFLIQYYNGEERAKGNILERFSAQQFPDLHSELNLSSLELGDSALYFCASSVGTSEYEQYFGPGTRLTVT.

The chain recombines TRBV6-1 with TRBJ2-1; D unclear. CDR1 MNHNS and CDR2 SASEGT come from the germline V gene. The V gene lost 0 bases and the J gene lost 9 bases, with 12 bases spanning the gap. This CDR3 has 14 residues. CDR3: CASSEAPGSGEQFF. CDR3 bases: TGTGCCAGCAGTGAAGCCCCCGGTTCTGGTGAGCAGTTCTTC.

This clone was seen only a few times. The chain joins TRBV11-2 to TRBJ2-5; TRBD2 matches at 16 bases. Germline V CDR1 and CDR2: SGHAT, FQNNGV. The ends lost 4 bases at V and 2 bases at J; junction bases unmatched: 4. This CDR3 comprises 17 residues. The CDR3 region has the DNA TGTGCCAGCAGCTCGGGACTAGCGGGGGGGGTACAAGAGACCCAGTACTTC. It specifies CASSSGLAGGVQETQYF.

DNA for the CDR3: TGTGCCAGCAGTATGGAGTCCCCTTATGGGGCGGGAGGCGAGCAGTACTTC. It yields the protein CASSMESPYGAGGEQYF. V usage is TRBV2 and J usage is TRBJ2-7; 8 bases agree with TRBD2. Germline values: CDR1 SNHLY, CDR2 FYNNEI. With V trimmed by 5 bases and J by 6 bases, 18 bases remained unmatched. This CDR3 has 17 amino acids.

This clone was counted a few times. The chain employs TRBV28 and TRBJ2-1, with D tentatively TRBD2 (7 bases). The CDR3 contains 18 residues. Germline CDR1 and CDR2: MDHEN and SYDVKM. Between the trimmed V and J ends, which lost 4 bases and 1 base, there was a span of 20 bases. Here the CDR3 DNA reads TGTGCCAGCAGTTCCCCAGAGGGGGGGAAGGGATCCTACAATGAGCAGTTCTTC. It yields the protein CASSSPEGGKGSYNEQFF.

The CDR3 sequence: CASSRDRAQPQHF. As DNA, the CDR3 is TGTGCCAGCAGCCGGGACAGGGCCCAGCCCCAGCATTTT. V and J are TRBV7-2 and TRBJ1-5; 9 bases are a match to TRBD1. Trimming at V came to 5 bases and at J to 7 bases, leaving 3 bases not matched to a gene. Germline assignment: CDR1 SGHTA and CDR2 FQGNSA. The CDR3 loop spans 13 amino acids.

V is TRBV5-4 and J is TRBJ2-7, with D tentatively TRBD1 (6 bases). V gave up 0 bases and J gave up 5 bases, with 12 bases separating them. Germline V gene sequence: CDR1 SGHNT, CDR2 YYREEE (reference sequence). The CDR3 length is 14 residues. The CDR3 sequence: CASSLEVRGNEQYF. The CDR3 DNA reads as TGTGCCAGCAGCTTGGAGGTCAGGGGAAACGAGCAGTACTTC.

This chain uses TRBV2 with TRBJ2-7; D is possibly TRBD1 (5 bases). V was clipped by 8 bases and J by 1 base, with 12 bases between them. CDR3 length: 13 residues. Germline lookup yields CDR1 SNHLY and CDR2 FYNNEI. DNA for the CDR3: TGTGCCAGCTGGGGCCAGGAGTCCTACGAGCAGTACTTC. The encoded protein is CASWGQESYEQYF.

The J gene is TRBJ1-2, the V gene TRBV5-8; D gene ambiguous. V was shortened by 1 base and J by 4 bases, with 11 bases between the two germline ends. The germline V gene encodes CDR1 SGHTS and CDR2 YDEGEE. CDR3 length: 14 residues. The CDR3 region is CASSLKWAGYGYTF. The CDR3 region has the DNA TGTGCCAGCAGCTTGAAGTGGGCAGGCTATGGCTACACCTTC.

J is TRBJ2-1 and V is TRBV20-1; D might be TRBD2 (5 bases). Germline V lookup: CDR1 DFQATT, CDR2 SNEGSKA (reference sequence). CDR3 length: 10 amino acids. V dropped 3 bases and J dropped 15 bases, with 12 bases sitting between them. CDR3 region: CSARRDVWFF. CDR3 nucleotides: TGCAGTGCTAGGAGGGATGTCTGGTTCTTC.